Listed below are T cell receptor beta chains from one sample, sequenced in a study of blood T cell repertoires in COVID-19. Data came from immunoSEQ multiplex PCR; TCRdb stores just in-frame clones and leaves some out. The sample holds 90,000 to 130,000 clones, roughly 86% seen once. Material for sequencing was peripheral blood. The receptors here all came from a man in his forties with acute or convalescent COVID-19. CDR3s include the opening cysteine and the closing phenylalanine or tryptophan. D genes are given only for firm matches. Some rows mark clone size as missing; the rest say once, few, many or name a class of expanded clone.

D	length	J	V	size	DNA	CDR3
TRBD1	15	TRBJ1-1	TRBV14	once	TGTGCCAGCAGCCACCGACAGGGGAAAGGCACTGAAGCTTTCTTT	CASSHRQGKGTEAFF
NA	12	TRBJ1-2	TRBV2	NA	TGTGCCAGCAGTACGGGATTCTATGGCTACACCTTC	CASSTGFYGYTF
NA	12	TRBJ1-1	TRBV7-9	NA	TGTGCCAGCAGCATAATGAACACTGAAGCTTTCTTT	CASSIMNTEAFF
TRBD1	13	TRBJ1-1	TRBV7-3	few	TGTGCCAGCAGCTGGGACAGGGACACTGAAGCTTTCTTT	CASSWDRDTEAFF
NA	14	TRBJ1-1	TRBV19	NA	TGTGCCAGTAGTCCCCCGCGGGGGAACACTGAAGCTTTCTTT	CASSPPRGNTEAFF
NA	13	TRBJ1-2	TRBV6-5	few	TGTGCCAGCAGCCGGGGGACTAACTATGGCTACACCTTC	CASSRGTNYGYTF
NA	15	TRBJ2-2	TRBV7-2	NA	TGTGCCAGCAGCTTAGCCAGGGGGAACACCGGGGAGCTGTTTTTT	CASSLARGNTGELFF
TRBD2	17	TRBJ2-1	TRBV6-2/TRBV6-3	NA	TGTGCCAGCAGTTACTCTAATCTAGCGGGGGGGCCCAATGAGCAGTTCTTC	CASSYSNLAGGPNEQFF
NA	15	TRBJ1-1	TRBV5-1	NA	TGCGCCAGCAGCAAAACGACAGAGATGAACACTGAAGCTTTCTTT	CASSKTTEMNTEAFF
TRBD1	14	TRBJ2-7	TRBV11-3	few	TGTGCCAGCAGCTTAGGCACAGGGGTGGACGAGCAGTACTTC	CASSLGTGVDEQYF
NA	12	TRBJ1-2	TRBV30	NA	TGTGCCTGGTCAGGCGACCAATATGGCTACACCTTC	CAWSGDQYGYTF
TRBD2	16	TRBJ2-1	TRBV24-1	NA	TGTGCCACCAGTGATTTGAACGCGGGAGGGAGCAATGAGCAGTTCTTC	CATSDLNAGGSNEQFF
NA	14	TRBJ2-5	TRBV30	NA	TGTGCCTGGAGTGTATTAGGGGGGGGAGAGACCCAGTACTTC	CAWSVLGGGETQYF
TRBD1	16	TRBJ2-7	TRBV15	few	TGTGCCACCAGCAGCCGAGCGACGACAGGGGGCGGCGAGCAGTACTTC	CATSSRATTGGGEQYF
NA	16	TRBJ2-3	TRBV5-4	NA	TGTGCCAGCAGCCGCCCCCGGACTGGGTCTTTAGCTACGCAGTATTTT	CASSRPRTGSLATQYF
TRBD2	16	TRBJ2-4	TRBV19	NA	TGTGCCAGTAGTATCTCTAGCGGCGTACCCAAAAACATTCAGTACTTC	CASSISSGVPKNIQYF
NA	14	TRBJ2-3	TRBV30	NA	TGTGCCTGGTCCCCAGACTCAGGGTGGGATACGCAGTATTTT	CAWSPDSGWDTQYF
NA	14	TRBJ1-3	TRBV9	NA	TGTGCCAGCAGCGTAGGACAGCGTGGAAACACCATATATTTT	CASSVGQRGNTIYF
NA	17	TRBJ2-6	TRBV15	NA	TGTGCCACCAGCAGGGACAACTTGCTAACTGGGGCCAACGTCCTGACTTTC	CATSRDNLLTGANVLTF
TRBD2	16	TRBJ2-2	TRBV27	NA	TGTGCCAGCAGGTTGCAAGCGGGGGGAAGAAACGGGGAGCTGTTTTTT	CASRLQAGGRNGELFF
NA	17	TRBJ2-1	TRBV7-9	NA	TGTGCCAGCAGCTTGGGGGGATGGGAGAGCTCCTACAATGAGCAGTTCTTC	CASSLGGWESSYNEQFF
NA	14	TRBJ2-4	TRBV23-1	NA	TGCGCCAGCAGTCAATCGGTCCAGGGAGGCATTCAGTACTTC	CASSQSVQGGIQYF
NA	17	TRBJ1-2	TRBV11-3	once	TGTGCCAGCAGCTTAGATCTCTGGCGGCAGGGGAGCTATGGCTACACCTTC	CASSLDLWRQGSYGYTF
NA	14	TRBJ2-7	TRBV6-1	NA	TGTGCCAGCAGTGAAGGGGGGGAAGTGTACGAGCAGTACTTC	CASSEGGEVYEQYF
NA	14	TRBJ1-2	TRBV5-1	once	TGCGCCAGCAGCCAATCTTCGGGGAACTATGGCTACACCTTC	CASSQSSGNYGYTF
TRBD2	16	TRBJ2-7	TRBV3-1/TRBV3-2	NA	TGTGCCAGCAGCCAACGTCTTTCTAGCGGGGCCTACGAGCAGTACTTC	CASSQRLSSGAYEQYF
NA	14	TRBJ1-4	TRBV10-3	NA	TGTGCCATCAGTCAAGACACAACTAATGAAAAACTGTTTTTT	CAISQDTTNEKLFF
TRBD2	15	TRBJ2-1	TRBV7-9	NA	TGTGCCAGCAGCTTAGGAGCGGGAGTACGAAATGAGCAGTTCTTC	CASSLGAGVRNEQFF
TRBD2	19	TRBJ2-4	TRBV12-5	NA	TGTGCTAGTGGTGCGTCCGGGACTAGCGGGCTGTTGACCAAAAACATTCAGTACTTC	CASGASGTSGLLTKNIQYF
NA	17	TRBJ1-1	TRBV4-2	NA	TGTGCCAGCAGCCAACCCGGACCCACTAGGTATGTCACTGAAGCTTTCTTT	CASSQPGPTRYVTEAFF
NA	14	TRBJ2-3	TRBV7-2	NA	TGTGCCAGCAGCTTAGAGGGACTGTCAGATACGCAGTATTTT	CASSLEGLSDTQYF
NA	15	TRBJ2-2	TRBV15	NA	TGTGCCACCAGCCCCCCGGGGATCGGCACCGGGGAGCTGTTTTTT	CATSPPGIGTGELFF
NA	16	TRBJ2-3	TRBV4-1	once	TGCGCCAGCGGAGACTTGGGGAGACTTAGCACAGATACGCAGTATTTT	CASGDLGRLSTDTQYF
TRBD1	18	TRBJ2-3	TRBV11-2	NA	TGTGCCAGCAGCGCTAGGGGCCCCCGGACAGGGCTCACAGATACGCAGTATTTT	CASSARGPRTGLTDTQYF
TRBD2	16	TRBJ2-7	TRBV19	NA	TGTGCCAGTAGTATAGCCGGTCTAGCGGCAACCTACGAGCAGTACTTC	CASSIAGLAATYEQYF
NA	12	TRBJ2-7	TRBV10-1	NA	TGCGCCAGCAGTGACGGGACCTACGAGCAGTACTTC	CASSDGTYEQYF
TRBD1	17	TRBJ2-7	TRBV3-1/TRBV3-2	once	TGTGCCAGCAGCCATCCAAAACCCGGGACAGCCTCCTACGAGCAGTACTTC	CASSHPKPGTASYEQYF
NA	13	TRBJ2-1	TRBV3-1/TRBV3-2	NA	TGTGCCAGCAGCCGGGGGGTTGGTTATGAGCAGTTCTTC	CASSRGVGYEQFF
NA	14	TRBJ1-1	TRBV5-1	NA	TGCGCCAGCAGCCGGACACAGGGGAACACTGAAGCTTTCTTT	CASSRTQGNTEAFF
TRBD2	16	TRBJ2-5	TRBV11-1	NA	TGTGCCAGCAGCCAACGAGCGGGGGCGAACCAAGAGACCCAGTACTTC	CASSQRAGANQETQYF
NA	12	TRBJ2-1	TRBV5-6	few	TGTGCCAGCAGCTTGGCCGACAATGAGCAGTTCTTC	CASSLADNEQFF
NA	14	TRBJ1-2	TRBV6-6	NA	TGTGCCAGCAGTCCTCGACGGGGGGACTATGGCTACACCTTC	CASSPRRGDYGYTF
NA	13	TRBJ1-1	TRBV11-3	once	TGTGCCAGCAGCTTACGCGCAGGGAATGAAGCTTTCTTT	CASSLRAGNEAFF
TRBD1	15	TRBJ1-3	TRBV6-5	NA	TGTGCCAGCACGGCAGGGGGAAAGGCTGGAAACACCATATATTTT	CASTAGGKAGNTIYF
TRBD1	16	TRBJ1-1	TRBV3-1/TRBV3-2	few	TGTGCCAGCAGCGACAAGGGGACAGGGAACTCGGGTAAAGCTTTCTTT	CASSDKGTGNSGKAFF
NA	15	TRBJ2-7	TRBV27	NA	TGTGCCAGCAGCGCCCAACCGCGGTTCTCCTACGAGCAGTACTTC	CASSAQPRFSYEQYF
NA	14	TRBJ1-3	TRBV6-5	NA	TGTGCCAGCATCCAGACCCTGGGCGGAAACACCATATATTTT	CASIQTLGGNTIYF
NA	13	TRBJ1-4	TRBV21-1	NA	TGTGCCAGCAGCAAGCAGGAAAATGAAAAACTGTTTTTT	CASSKQENEKLFF
TRBD1	16	TRBJ1-2	TRBV5-1	NA	TGCGCCAGCAGCGATCGGGACAGGGCGAGATCCGATGGCTACACCTTC	CASSDRDRARSDGYTF
NA	13	TRBJ1-2	TRBV10-1	NA	TGCGCCAGCAGTCCCTCAGGCGGGGCTGGCTACACCTTC	CASSPSGGAGYTF
TRBD1	15	TRBJ1-2	TRBV7-9	few	TGTGCCAGCAGCCCGCCGGGACAGGGGGCAAGTGGCTACACCTTC	CASSPPGQGASGYTF
TRBD1	17	TRBJ1-5	TRBV7-9	few	TGTGCCAGCAGCCCAGGACAGGGCGAGTATAGCAATCAGCCCCAGCATTTT	CASSPGQGEYSNQPQHF
NA	14	TRBJ2-7	TRBV5-4	NA	TGTGCCAGCAGCTTGGGGGGCGGGGAGTACGAGCAGTACTTC	CASSLGGGEYEQYF
NA	12	TRBJ2-1	TRBV29-1	once	TGCAGCGTTCATGGGGGCCCCAATGAGCAGTTCTTC	CSVHGGPNEQFF